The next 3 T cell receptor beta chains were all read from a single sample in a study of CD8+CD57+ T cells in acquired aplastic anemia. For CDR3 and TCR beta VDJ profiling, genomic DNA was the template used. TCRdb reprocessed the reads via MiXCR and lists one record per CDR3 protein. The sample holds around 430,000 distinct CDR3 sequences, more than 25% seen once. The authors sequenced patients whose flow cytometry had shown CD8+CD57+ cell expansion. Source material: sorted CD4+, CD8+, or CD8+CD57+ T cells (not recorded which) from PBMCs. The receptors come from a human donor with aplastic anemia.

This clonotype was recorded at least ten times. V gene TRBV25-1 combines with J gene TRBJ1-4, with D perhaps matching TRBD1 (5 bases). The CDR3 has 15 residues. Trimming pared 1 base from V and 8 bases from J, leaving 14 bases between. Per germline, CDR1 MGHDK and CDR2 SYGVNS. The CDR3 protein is CASSESGDREEKLFF. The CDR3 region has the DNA TGTGCCAGCAGTGAATCGGGGGATCGGGAGGAAAAACTGTTTTTT.

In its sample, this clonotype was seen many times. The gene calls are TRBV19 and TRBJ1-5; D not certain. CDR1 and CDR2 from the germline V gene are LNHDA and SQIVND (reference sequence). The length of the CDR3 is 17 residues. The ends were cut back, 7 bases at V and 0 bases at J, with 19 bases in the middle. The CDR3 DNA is TGTGCCAGTATCGAGCGAGGGTTGTCCTATAGCAATCAGCCCCAGCATTTT. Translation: CASIERGLSYSNQPQHF.

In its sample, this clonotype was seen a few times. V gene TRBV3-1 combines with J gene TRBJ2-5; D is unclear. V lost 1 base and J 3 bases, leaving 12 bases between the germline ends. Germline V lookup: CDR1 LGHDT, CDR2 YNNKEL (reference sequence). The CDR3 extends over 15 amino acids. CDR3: CASSQGVSGEETQYF. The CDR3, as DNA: TGTGCCAGCAGCCAAGGGGTCTCAGGCGAAGAGACCCAGTACTTC.